This TCR beta chain was observed in a study of blood T cell repertoires in COVID-19. Whole-study context: Whether acute or convalescent, the COVID-19 samples came from the United States, Italy and Spain. In each case, the material was cDNA or gDNA derived from T cells, B-cell-depleted T cells, or PBMCs.

This CDR3 has 17 amino acids. From germline, CDR1 is SNHLY and CDR2 FYNNEI. The J segment lost 3 bases and the V segment lost 7 bases, leaving 15 bases of the junction unmatched. Authors' processing steps: The assay estimated nucleated cells by amplifying reference gene primers. Clones were read by immunoSEQ multiplex PCR, and TCRdb kept only the in-frame ones, dropping some. The V and J calls and clone size were taken over from that table, and D and trimming were inferred from the DNA. The sample lists about 190,000 clones; about 85% were seen once. The source is an elderly man with COVID-19, enrolled during active disease. This sequence joins TRBV2 and TRBJ1-2; 9 nucleotides align to TRBD1. Sequencing used peripheral blood. The CDR3 reads CASNSGTGIPQDYGYTF. The CDR3 bases are TGTGCCAGCAACAGCGGGACAGGGATCCCTCAGGACTATGGCTACACCTTC.